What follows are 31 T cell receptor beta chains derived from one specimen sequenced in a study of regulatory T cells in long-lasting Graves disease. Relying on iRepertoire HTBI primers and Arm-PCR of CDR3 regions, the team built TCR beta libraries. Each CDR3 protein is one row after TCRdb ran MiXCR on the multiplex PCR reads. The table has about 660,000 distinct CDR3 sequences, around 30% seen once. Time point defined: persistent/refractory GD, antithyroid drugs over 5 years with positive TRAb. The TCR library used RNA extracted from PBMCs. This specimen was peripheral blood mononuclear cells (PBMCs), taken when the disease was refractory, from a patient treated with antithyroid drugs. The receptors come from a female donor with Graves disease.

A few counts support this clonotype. CDR3 in amino acids: CSGVRGEQPQHF. Here the CDR3 DNA reads TGCAGCGGGGTCAGGGGAGAACAGCCCCAGCATTTT. The chain uses TRBV20-1 and TRBJ1-5; TRBD1 is a possible D gene (6 bases). The CDR3 has 12 residues. CDR1 DFQATT and CDR2 SNEGSKA come from the germline V gene (reference sequence).

CDR3 sequence reads: CAWSSLAGGRETQYF. The CDR3 region has the DNA TGTGCCTGGAGTTCGCTAGCGGGAGGGAGAGAGACCCAGTACTTC. The rearrangement uses TRBV30 and TRBJ2-5, with TRBD2 matching 12 bases. This CDR3 has 15 residues. V lost 2 bases and J lost 4; bases outside the gene matches: 5. CDR1 is GTSNPN and CDR2 is SVGIG in the germline V gene (reference sequence).

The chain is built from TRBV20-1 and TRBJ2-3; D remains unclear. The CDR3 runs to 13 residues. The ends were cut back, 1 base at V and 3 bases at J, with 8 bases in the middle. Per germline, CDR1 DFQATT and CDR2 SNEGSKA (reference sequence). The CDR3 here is CSARVVRTDTQYF. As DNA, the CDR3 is TGCAGTGCTAGAGTGGTGAGAACAGATACGCAGTATTTT.

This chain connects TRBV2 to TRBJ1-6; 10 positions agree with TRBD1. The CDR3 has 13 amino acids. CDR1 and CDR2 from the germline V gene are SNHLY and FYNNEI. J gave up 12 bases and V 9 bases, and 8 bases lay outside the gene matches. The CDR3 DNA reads TGTGCCAGGAGCGGGACAGGGGATAAACCCCTCCACTTT. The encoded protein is CARSGTGDKPLHF.

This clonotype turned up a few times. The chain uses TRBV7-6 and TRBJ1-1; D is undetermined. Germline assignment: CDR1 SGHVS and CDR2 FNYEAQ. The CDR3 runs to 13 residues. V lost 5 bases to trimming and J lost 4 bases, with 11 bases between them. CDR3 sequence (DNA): TGTGCCAGCAGCCGAAAGAGTAGCACTGAAGCTTTCTTT. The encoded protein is CASSRKSSTEAFF.

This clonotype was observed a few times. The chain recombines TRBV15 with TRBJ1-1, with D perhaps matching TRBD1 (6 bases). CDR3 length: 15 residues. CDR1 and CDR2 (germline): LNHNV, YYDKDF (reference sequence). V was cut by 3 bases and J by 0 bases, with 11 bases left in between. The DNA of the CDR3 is TGTGCCACCAGCAGGGGGGGACACCTGAACACTGAAGCTTTCTTT. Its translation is CATSRGGHLNTEAFF. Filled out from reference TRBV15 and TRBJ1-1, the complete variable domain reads DAMVIQNPRYQVTQFGKPVTLSCSQTLNHNVMYWYQQKSSQAPKLLFHYYDKDFNNEADTPDNFQSRRPNTSFCFLDIRSPGLGDTAMYLCATSRGGHLNTEAFFGQGTRLTVV.

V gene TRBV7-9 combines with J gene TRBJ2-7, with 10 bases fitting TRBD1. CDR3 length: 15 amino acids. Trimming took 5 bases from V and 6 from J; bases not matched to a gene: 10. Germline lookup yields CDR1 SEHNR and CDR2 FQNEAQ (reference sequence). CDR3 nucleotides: TGTGCCAGCAGCGCCCGGACAGGGGGAATCTCCGAGCAGTACTTC. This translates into CASSARTGGISEQYF.

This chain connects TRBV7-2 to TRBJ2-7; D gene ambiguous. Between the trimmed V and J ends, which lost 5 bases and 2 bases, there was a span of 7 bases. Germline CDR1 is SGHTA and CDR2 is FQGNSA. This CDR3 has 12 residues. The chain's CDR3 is CASSRRAYEQYF. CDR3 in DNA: TGTGCCAGCAGCCGCCGGGCCTACGAGCAGTACTTC.

The CDR3 here is CAIRRAEGYGYTF. The CDR3 bases are TGTGCCATCAGGAGGGCTGAAGGCTATGGCTACACCTTC. The chain has TRBV10-3 and TRBJ1-2; no clear D gene. V was shortened by 6 bases and J by 4 bases, with 12 bases between the two germline ends. The CDR3 runs to 13 residues. Germline values: CDR1 ENHRY, CDR2 SYGVKD.

For the CDR3, the DNA is TGTGCCAGCAGGACCTTAAGTGAGAACTATGGCTACACCTTC. Its protein product is CASRTLSENYGYTF. The chain recombines TRBV6-2 or TRBV6-3 with TRBJ1-2; D ambiguous. There are 14 residues in the CDR3. The germline CDR1 and CDR2 sequences are MNHEY and SVGEGT. Trimming pared 6 bases from V and 2 bases from J, leaving 13 bases between.

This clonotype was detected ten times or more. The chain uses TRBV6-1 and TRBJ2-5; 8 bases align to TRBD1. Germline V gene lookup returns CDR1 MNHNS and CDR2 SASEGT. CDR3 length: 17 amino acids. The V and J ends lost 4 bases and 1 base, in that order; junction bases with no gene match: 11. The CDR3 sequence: CASSALETGASQETQYF. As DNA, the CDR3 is TGTGCCAGCAGTGCCCTAGAGACAGGGGCAAGCCAAGAGACCCAGTACTTC.

As DNA, the CDR3 is TGTGCCAGCAGCTATCGTAGCGGCGCCTACGAGCAGTACTTC. Encoded protein: CASSYRSGAYEQYF. The chain joins TRBV7-3 to TRBJ2-7, with a tentative D call TRBD2 (6 bases). The CDR3 spans 14 residues. V was cut by 4 bases and J by 2 bases, with 12 bases left in between. CDR1 is SGHTA, CDR2 FQGTGA, per germline.

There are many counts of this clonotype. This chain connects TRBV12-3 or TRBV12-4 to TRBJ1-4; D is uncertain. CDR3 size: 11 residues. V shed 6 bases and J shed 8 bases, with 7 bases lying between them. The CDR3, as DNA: TGTGCCAGCAGATCGGACGAAAAACTGTTTTTT. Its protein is CASRSDEKLFF.

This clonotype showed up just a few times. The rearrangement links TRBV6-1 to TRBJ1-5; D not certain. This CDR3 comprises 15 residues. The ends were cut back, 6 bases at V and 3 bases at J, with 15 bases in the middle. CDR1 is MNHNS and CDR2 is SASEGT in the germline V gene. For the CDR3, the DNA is TGTGCCAGCAGGGGAAGGAGAAACTTCAATCAGCCCCAGCATTTT. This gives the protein CASRGRRNFNQPQHF.

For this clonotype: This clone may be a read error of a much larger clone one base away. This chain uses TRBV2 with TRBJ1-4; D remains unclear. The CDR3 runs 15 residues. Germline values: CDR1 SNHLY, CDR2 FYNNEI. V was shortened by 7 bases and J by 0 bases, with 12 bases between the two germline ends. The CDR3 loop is CASTGRSATNEKLFF. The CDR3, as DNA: TGTGCCAGCACGGGCCGGAGTGCAACTAATGAAAAACTGTTTTTT.

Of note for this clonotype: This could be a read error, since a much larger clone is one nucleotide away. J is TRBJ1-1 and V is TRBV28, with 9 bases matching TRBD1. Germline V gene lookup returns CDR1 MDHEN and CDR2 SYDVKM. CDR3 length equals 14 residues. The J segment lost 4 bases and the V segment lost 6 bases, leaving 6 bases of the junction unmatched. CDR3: CASRRTGESTEAFF. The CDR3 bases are TGTGCCAGCAGAAGGACAGGGGAGAGCACTGAAGCTTTCTTT.

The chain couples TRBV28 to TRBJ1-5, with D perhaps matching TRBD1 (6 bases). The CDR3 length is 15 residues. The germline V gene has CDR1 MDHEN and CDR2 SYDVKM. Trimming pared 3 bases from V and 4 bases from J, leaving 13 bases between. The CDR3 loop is CASSLGGGQNQPQHF. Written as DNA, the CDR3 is TGTGCCAGCAGTTTGGGGGGCGGGCAGAATCAGCCCCAGCATTTT.

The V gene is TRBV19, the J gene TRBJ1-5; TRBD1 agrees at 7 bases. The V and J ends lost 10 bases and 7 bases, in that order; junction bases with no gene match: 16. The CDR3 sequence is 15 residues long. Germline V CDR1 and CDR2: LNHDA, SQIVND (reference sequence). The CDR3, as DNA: TGTGCCACCACTCGCAGGGGGGATGGCCTCCAGCCCCAGCATTTT. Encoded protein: CATTRRGDGLQPQHF.

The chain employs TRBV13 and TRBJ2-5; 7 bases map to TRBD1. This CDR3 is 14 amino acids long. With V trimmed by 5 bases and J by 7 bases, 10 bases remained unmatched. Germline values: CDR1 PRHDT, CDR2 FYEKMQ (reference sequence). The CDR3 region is CASSLKAQGWTQYF. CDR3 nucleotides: TGTGCCAGCAGCCTAAAGGCACAGGGGTGGACCCAGTACTTC.

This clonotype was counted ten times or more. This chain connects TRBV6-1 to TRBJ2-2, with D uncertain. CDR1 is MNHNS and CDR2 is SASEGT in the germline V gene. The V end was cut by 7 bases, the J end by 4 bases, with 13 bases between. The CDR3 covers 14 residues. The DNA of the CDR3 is TGTGCCAGCAAGAATGAGGCGCGCACCGGGGAGCTGTTTTTT. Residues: CASKNEARTGELFF.

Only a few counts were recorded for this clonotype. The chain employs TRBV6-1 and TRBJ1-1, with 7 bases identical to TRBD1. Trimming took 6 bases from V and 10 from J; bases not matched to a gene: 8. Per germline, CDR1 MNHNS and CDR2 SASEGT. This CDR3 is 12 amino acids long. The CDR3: CASRPDRVAAFF. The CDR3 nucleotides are TGTGCCAGCAGACCCGACAGGGTTGCAGCTTTCTTT.

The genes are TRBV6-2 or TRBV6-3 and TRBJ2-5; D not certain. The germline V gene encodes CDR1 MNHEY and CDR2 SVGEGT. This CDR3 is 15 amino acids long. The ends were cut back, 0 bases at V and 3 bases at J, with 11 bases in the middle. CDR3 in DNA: TGTGCCAGCAGTTACTCGACCTGGTCAGAAGAGACCCAGTACTTC. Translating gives CASSYSTWSEETQYF.

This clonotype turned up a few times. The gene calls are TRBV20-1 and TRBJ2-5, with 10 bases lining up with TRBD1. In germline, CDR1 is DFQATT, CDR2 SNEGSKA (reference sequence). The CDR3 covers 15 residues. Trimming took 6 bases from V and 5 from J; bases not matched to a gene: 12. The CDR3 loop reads CSAAPLPGQGETQYF. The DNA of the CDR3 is TGCAGTGCCGCGCCTCTTCCGGGACAGGGGGAGACCCAGTACTTC.

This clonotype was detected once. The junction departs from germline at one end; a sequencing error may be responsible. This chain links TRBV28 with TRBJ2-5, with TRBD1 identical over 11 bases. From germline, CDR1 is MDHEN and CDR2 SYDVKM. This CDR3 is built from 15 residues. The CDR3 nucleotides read TGCGCCAGCAGGCACCTAGGGACAGGGGGAGAGACCCAGTACTTC. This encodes CASRHLGTGGETQYF.

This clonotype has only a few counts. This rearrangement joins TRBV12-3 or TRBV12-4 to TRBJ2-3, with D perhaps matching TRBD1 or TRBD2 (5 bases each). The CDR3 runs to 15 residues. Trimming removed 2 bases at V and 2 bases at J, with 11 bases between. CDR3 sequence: CASSLSGRHTDTQYF. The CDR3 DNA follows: TGTGCCAGCAGTTTATCGGGACGGCACACAGATACGCAGTATTTT.

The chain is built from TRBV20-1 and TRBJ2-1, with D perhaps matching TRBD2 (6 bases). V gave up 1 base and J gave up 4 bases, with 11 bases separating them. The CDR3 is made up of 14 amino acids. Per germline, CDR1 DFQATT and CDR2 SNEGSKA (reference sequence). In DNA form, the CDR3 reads TGCAGTGCTAGAGGCCGGGAGTGGTACAATGAGCAGTTCTTC. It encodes CSARGREWYNEQFF.

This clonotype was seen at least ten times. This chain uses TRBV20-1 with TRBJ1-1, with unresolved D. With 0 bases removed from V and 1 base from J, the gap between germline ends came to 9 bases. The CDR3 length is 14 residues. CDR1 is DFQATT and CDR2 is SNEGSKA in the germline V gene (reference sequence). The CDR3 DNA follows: TGCAGTGCTAGAGATCCTCAGGAGAACACTGAAGCTTTCTTT. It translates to CSARDPQENTEAFF.

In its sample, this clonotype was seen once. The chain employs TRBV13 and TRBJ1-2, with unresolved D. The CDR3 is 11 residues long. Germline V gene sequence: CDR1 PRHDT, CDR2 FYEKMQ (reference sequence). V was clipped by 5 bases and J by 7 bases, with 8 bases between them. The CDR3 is CASSQIAGYTF. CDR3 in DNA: TGTGCCAGCAGCCAGATAGCTGGCTACACCTTC.

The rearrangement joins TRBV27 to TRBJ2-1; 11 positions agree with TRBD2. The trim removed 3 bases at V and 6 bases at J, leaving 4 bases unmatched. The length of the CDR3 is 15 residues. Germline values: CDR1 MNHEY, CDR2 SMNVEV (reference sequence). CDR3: CASSFTTSGSNEQFF. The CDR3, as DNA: TGTGCCAGCAGTTTCACAACTAGCGGGAGCAATGAGCAGTTCTTC.

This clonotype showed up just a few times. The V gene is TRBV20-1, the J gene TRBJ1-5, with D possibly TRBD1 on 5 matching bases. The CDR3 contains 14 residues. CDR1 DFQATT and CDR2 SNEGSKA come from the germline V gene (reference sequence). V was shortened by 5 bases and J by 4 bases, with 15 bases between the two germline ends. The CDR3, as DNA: TGCAGTGCTTCCCCCGGGACTCCGAATCAGCCCCAGCATTTT. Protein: CSASPGTPNQPQHF.

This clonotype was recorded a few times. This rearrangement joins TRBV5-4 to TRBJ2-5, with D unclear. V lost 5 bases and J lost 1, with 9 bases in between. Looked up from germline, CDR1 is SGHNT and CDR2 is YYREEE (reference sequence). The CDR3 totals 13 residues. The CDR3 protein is CASRGPAQETQYF. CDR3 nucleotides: TGTGCCAGCAGGGGCCCCGCCCAAGAGACCCAGTACTTC.